This T cell receptor beta chain emerged from a study of cytomegalovirus exposure and HLA in healthy donors. The study, taken as a whole, reports: Listed as cytomegalovirus-associated were 150 or so TCR beta chains. For most TCR sequences rarity was the rule, although some public TCRs occurred in many donors.

Separation from the approximately 720-subject first cohort characterized the 120-subject validation cohort, to which the donors belonged. Per the germline V gene, CDR1 is SGDLS and CDR2 is YYNGEE. V gave up 3 bases and J gave up 0 bases; unmatched junction bases: 17. The CDR3 has 20 residues. The data were produced by immunoSEQ multiplex PCR, yet TCRdb's version contains in-frame clones alone and is incomplete. The table lists roughly 80,000 clones, 94% of them singletons, with roughly 3.4% in the top ten. To note about this clone: Its antigen is not identified.

The clonotype comes from a woman aged 18-29 years in good health and CMV-seropositive. V and J are TRBV9 and TRBJ2-1; 8 nucleotides line up with TRBD2. Sample: PBMCs. The CDR3 DNA reads TGTGCCAGCAGCGCGGAGATCGGGCGGGGGGCAAGACCCTCCTACAATGAGCAGTTCTTC. Translation: CASSAEIGRGARPSYNEQFF.